Listed below are T cell receptor beta chains from one sample, sequenced in a study of T-cell reconstitution after alpha-beta-depleted transplantation in children. A single record per CDR3 protein comes from TCRdb applying MiXCR to the PCR reads. This table has a few hundred thousand distinct CDR3 sequences, over 10% appearing once. This specimen consisted of PBMCs, mostly from graft donor cells, obtained 360 days after TCRalphabeta/CD19-depleted stem cell transplant. These receptors were collected from a male patient under 18 who had a stem cell transplant for acute myeloid leukemia, so the T cells may come from the graft donor. CDR3s leave out the opening cysteine and the closing phenylalanine or tryptophan.

TRBV18,ASSLPRTGKGRANYGYT
TRBV12-3/TRBV12-4,ASSLQRLAKNIQY
TRBV12-3/TRBV12-4,ASSVTDTQY
TRBV20-1,SALQNRDTSNEQF
TRBV28,ASSLSIRLAGYEQY
TRBV7-2,ASSFGKAYEQY
TRBV29-1,SVGLYNEQF
TRBV7-9,ASSFTGTQETQY
TRBV20-1,SARLARETPYEQY
TRBV7-9,ASRLGRANSPLH
TRBV20-1,SAIALGGASYNEQF
TRBV6-1,ASTRGGLAGDIQY
TRBV4-3,ASSQGVVVGPNEKLF
TRBV7-9,ASTPGREKLF
TRBV6-5,ASTYKGLAGGTDTQY
TRBV27,ASWEGFLSGQGSHEQY
TRBV5-3,ANLGPRKGTDQPQH
TRBV9,ASSVAGGGEQF
TRBV10-3,AISESQTGPYQPQH
TRBV4-3,ASSQVWWSSGNTDTQY
TRBV3-1,ASSDRGLADTQY
TRBV6-1,ASSQTRSGGYNEQF
TRBV12-3/TRBV12-4,ASSLLWAGPYNEQF
TRBV10-2,AFSRGANSPLH
TRBV11-2,ASSLGFLAGVIPYEQY
TRBV9,ASSAPGLAEHEQF
TRBV12-3/TRBV12-4,ASSFGAGQGSGNNEQF
TRBV20-1,SALFGTGKPYEQY
TRBV12-3/TRBV12-4,ASSLYGNMNTEAF
TRBV10-2,ASSGLATGIDEQY
TRBV11-2,ASSLEGGAKANVLT
TRBV28,ASSPPGSAYYEQY
TRBV4-3,ASSQGLAGDPF
TRBV10-3,AISASVTGELF
TRBV12-3/TRBV12-4,ASSSDRVHSPLH
TRBV14,ASSRQQLAVRNEQF
TRBV7-9,ASSPGQVVSGNTIY
TRBV20-1,SAMFYEQY
TRBV28,ASRLGQKQETQY
TRBV24-1,ARPGQAPHEQY
TRBV29-1,SATTRTVSYNEQF
TRBV15,ATSVEAGSTKNIQY
TRBV5-1,ASSLGTGGRAEAF
TRBV12-3/TRBV12-4,ASSLEINQPQH
TRBV20-1,SARVPDSMNTEAF
TRBV7-9,ASSSTDFGSKAGELF
TRBV6-2/TRBV6-3,ASSYSTLAGEYNEQF
TRBV28,ASSFPDRSYNEQF
TRBV6-2/TRBV6-3,ASRFLAGMGEQF
TRBV16,ASSRGLRLYEQY
TRBV7-2,ASSLYGPASSYEQY
TRBV6-2/TRBV6-3,ASSKEPSSYNEQF
TRBV12-3/TRBV12-4,ASSLRGPGVGELF
TRBV27,ASSFGSTSGSSYNEQF
TRBV29-1,SVTGTAAYEQY
TRBV9,ASSVEAGGPHEQY
TRBV28,ASSLYGGSETQY